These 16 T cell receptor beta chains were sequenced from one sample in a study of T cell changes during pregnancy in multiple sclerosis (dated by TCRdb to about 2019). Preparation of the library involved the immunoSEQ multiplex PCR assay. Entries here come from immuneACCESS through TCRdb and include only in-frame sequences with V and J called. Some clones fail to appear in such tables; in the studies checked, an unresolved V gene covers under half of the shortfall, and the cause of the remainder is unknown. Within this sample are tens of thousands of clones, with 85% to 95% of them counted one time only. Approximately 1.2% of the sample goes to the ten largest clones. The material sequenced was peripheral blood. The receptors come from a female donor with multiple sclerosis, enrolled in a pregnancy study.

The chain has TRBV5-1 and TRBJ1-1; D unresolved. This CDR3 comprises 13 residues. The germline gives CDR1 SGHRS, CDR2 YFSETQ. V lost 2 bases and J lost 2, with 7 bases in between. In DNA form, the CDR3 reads TGCGCCAGCAGCTTCGATTACAACACTGAAGCTTTCTTT. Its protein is CASSFDYNTEAFF.

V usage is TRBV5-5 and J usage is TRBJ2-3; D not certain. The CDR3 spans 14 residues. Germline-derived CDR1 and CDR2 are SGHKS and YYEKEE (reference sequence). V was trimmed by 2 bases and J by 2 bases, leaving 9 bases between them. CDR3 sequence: CASSLILFTDTQYF. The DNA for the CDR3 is TGTGCCAGCAGCTTAATTCTTTTCACAGATACGCAGTATTTT.

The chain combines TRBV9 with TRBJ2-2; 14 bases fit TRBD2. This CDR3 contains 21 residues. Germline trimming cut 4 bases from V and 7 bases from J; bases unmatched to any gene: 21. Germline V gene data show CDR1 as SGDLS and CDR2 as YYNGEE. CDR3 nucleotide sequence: TGTGCCAGCAGCTACACTCGGGGATCCGGGACTAGCGGGAGACAAGTCGGGGAGCTGTTTTTT. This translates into CASSYTRGSGTSGRQVGELFF.

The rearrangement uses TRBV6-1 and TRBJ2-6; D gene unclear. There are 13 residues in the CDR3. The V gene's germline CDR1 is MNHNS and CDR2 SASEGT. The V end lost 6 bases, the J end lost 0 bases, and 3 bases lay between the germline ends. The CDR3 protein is CASSYSGANVLTF. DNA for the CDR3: TGTGCCAGCAGCTACTCTGGGGCCAACGTCCTGACTTTC.

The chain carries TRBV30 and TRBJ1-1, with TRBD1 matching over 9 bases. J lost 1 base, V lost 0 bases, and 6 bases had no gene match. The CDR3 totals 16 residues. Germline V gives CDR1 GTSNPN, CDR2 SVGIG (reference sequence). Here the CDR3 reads CAWSVIPGQGNTEAFF. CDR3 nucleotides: TGTGCCTGGAGTGTTATTCCGGGACAGGGGAACACTGAAGCTTTCTTT.

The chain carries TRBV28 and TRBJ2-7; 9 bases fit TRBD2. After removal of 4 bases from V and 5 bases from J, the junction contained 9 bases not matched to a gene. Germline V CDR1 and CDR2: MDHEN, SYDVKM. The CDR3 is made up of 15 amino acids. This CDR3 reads CASSYGSGSVDEQYF. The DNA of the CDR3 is TGTGCCAGCAGTTATGGTAGCGGGAGCGTCGACGAGCAGTACTTC. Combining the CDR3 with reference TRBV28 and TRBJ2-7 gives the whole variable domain DVKVTQSSRYLVKRTGEKVFLECVQDMDHENMFWYRQDPGLGLRLIYFSYDVKMKEKGDIPEGYSVSREKKERFSLILESASTNQTSMYLCASSYGSGSVDEQYFGPGTRLTVT.

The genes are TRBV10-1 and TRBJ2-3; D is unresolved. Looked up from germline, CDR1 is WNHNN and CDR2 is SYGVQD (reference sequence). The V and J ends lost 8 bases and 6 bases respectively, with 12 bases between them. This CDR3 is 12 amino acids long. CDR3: CASSGRWDTQYF. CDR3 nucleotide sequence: TGCGCCAGCTCCGGGCGGTGGGATACGCAGTATTTT.

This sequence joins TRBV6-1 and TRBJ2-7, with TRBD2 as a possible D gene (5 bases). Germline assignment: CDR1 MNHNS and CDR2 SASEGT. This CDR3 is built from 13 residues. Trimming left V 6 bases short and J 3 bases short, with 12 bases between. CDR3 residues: CASSMDSYYEQYF. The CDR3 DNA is TGTGCCAGCAGCATGGACTCATACTACGAGCAGTACTTC.

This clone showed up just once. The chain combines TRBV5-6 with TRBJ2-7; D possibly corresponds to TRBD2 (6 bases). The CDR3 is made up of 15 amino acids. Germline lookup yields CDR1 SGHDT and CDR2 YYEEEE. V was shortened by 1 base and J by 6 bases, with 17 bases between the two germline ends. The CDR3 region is CASSLSSGLSGEQYF. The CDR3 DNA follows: TGTGCCAGCAGCTTGTCGTCGGGACTCTCGGGCGAGCAGTACTTC.

CDR3 loop: CASSLSTGVGNIQYF. CDR3 in DNA: TGTGCCAGCAGCTTATCGACAGGGGTGGGAAACATTCAGTACTTC. The rearrangement joins TRBV7-9 to TRBJ2-4; 8 bases line up with TRBD1. The V gene's germline CDR1 is SEHNR and CDR2 FQNEAQ (reference sequence). The CDR3 is 15 residues long. V shed 2 bases, J shed 6 bases, and the junction held 6 bases outside the gene matches.

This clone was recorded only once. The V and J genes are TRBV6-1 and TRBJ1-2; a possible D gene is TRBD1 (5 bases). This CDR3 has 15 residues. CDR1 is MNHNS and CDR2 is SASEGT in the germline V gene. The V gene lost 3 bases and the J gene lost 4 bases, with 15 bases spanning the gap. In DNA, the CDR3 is TGTGCCAGCAGTGATAGGGACGCCAGGGTCTATGGCTACACCTTC. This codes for CASSDRDARVYGYTF.

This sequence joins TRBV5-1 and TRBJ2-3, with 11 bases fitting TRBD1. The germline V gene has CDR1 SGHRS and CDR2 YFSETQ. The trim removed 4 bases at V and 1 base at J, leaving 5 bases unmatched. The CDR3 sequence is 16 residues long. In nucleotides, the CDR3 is TGCGCCAGCAGCATCGGGACAGGGGGTGGCACAGATACGCAGTATTTT. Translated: CASSIGTGGGTDTQYF.

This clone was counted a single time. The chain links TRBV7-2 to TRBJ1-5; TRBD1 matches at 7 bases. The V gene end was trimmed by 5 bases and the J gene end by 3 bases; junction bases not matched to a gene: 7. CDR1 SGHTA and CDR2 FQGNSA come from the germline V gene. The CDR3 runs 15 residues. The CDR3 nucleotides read TGTGCCAGCAGCCTATACAGGGGCGACAATCAGCCCCAGCATTTT. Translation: CASSLYRGDNQPQHF.

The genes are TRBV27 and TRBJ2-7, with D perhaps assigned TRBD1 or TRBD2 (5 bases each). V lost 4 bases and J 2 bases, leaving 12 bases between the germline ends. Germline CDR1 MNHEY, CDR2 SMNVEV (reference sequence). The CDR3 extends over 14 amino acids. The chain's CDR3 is CASSYRDPPYEQYF. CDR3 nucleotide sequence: TGTGCCAGCAGTTACCGGGACCCACCCTACGAGCAGTACTTC.

The CDR3 region is CASSFGGVGSKNIQYF. For the CDR3, the DNA is TGTGCCAGCAGTTTTGGGGGGGTAGGGTCCAAAAACATTCAGTACTTC. The chain is built from TRBV28 and TRBJ2-4, with 7 bases lining up with TRBD2. The CDR3 is 16 residues long. With V trimmed by 3 bases and J by 2 bases, 7 bases remained unmatched. Germline lookup yields CDR1 MDHEN and CDR2 SYDVKM.

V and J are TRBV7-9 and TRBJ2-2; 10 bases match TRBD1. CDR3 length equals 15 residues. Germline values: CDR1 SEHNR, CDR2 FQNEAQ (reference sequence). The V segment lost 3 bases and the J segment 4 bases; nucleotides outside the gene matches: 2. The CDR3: CASSLTGGITGELFF. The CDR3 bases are TGTGCCAGCAGCTTGACAGGGGGCATCACCGGGGAGCTGTTTTTT. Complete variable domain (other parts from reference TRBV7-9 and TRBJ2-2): DTGVSQNPRHKITKRGQNVTFRCDPISEHNRLYWYRQTLGQGPEFLTYFQNEAQLEKSRLLSDRFSAERPKGSFSTLEIQRTEQGDSAMYLCASSLTGGITGELFFGEGSRLTVL.